This TCR beta chain emerged from a study of response to subunit inactivated influenza vaccine. There are 19 residues in the CDR3. Germline V gene sequence: CDR1 SGHAT, CDR2 FQNNGV. Losses at the gene ends were 6 bases for V and 2 bases for J; bases not matched to a gene: 15. TCRdb passed the RT-PCR reads through MiXCR, listing each CDR3 protein once. The table records under 750,000 distinct CDR3 sequences, around 11% of them present only once. This clonotype was seen only a few times. The source was PBMCs from blood, collected on the day of vaccination. The source is a man aged 45-65 years who received an inactivated influenza vaccine. The chain is built from TRBV11-2 and TRBJ2-1; 11 positions agree with TRBD2. This chain's CDR3 is CASRFPSGGRRDAYNEQFF. The CDR3 nucleotides read TGTGCCAGCAGGTTTCCTAGCGGGGGGCGCCGCGACGCCTACAATGAGCAGTTCTTC.